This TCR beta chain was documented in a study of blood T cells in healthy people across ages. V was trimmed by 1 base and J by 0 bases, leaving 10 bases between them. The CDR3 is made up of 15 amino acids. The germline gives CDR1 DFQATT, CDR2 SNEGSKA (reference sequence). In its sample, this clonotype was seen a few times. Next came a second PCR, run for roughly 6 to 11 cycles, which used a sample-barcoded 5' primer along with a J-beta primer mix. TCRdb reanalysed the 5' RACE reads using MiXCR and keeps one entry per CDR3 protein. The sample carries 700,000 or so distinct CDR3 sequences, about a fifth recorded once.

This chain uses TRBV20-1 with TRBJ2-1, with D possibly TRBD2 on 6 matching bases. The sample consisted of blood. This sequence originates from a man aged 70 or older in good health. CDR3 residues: CSARGRESSYNEQFF. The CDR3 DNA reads TGCAGTGCTAGAGGACGGGAGAGCTCCTACAATGAGCAGTTCTTC.